What follows are 13 T cell receptor beta chains derived from one specimen sequenced in a study of T cells in Graves' hyperthyroidism and ophthalmopathy. Regions amplified from RNA transcripts were the TCR beta CDR3 regions. During a first-round RT-PCR of the TCR CDR3, the HTBI primer set was used. TCRdb recomputed calls from the multiplex PCR reads with MiXCR, one row per CDR3 protein. The sample has 550,000 to 650,000 distinct CDR3 sequences, 13% to 15% seen once. The sample comprised blood. These receptors were obtained from a woman aged 35 to 49 with Graves' hyperthyroidism.

This clonotype was counted ten times or more. V gene TRBV3-1 combines with J gene TRBJ2-3, with a possible D match to TRBD1 (5 bases). Germline values: CDR1 LGHDT, CDR2 YNNKEL (reference sequence). V lost 2 bases and J 4 bases, leaving 7 bases between the germline ends. This CDR3 spans 13 amino acids. The CDR3 nucleotides read TGTGCCAGCAGCCAAAGGGGTTCAGATACGCAGTATTTT. Protein sequence: CASSQRGSDTQYF.

This clonotype was seen only a few times. This rearrangement joins TRBV30 to TRBJ2-1; no reliable D call. Germline CDR1 reads GTSNPN; CDR2 reads SVGIG (reference sequence). Trimming removed 1 base from V and 5 bases from J, with 12 bases in between. CDR3 size: 14 residues. The CDR3 DNA reads TGTGCCTGGAGTGCCTTGAGCGTCAACAATGAGCAGTTCTTC. Amino acid sequence: CAWSALSVNNEQFF.

This clonotype was seen many times. The chain joins TRBV12-3 or TRBV12-4 to TRBJ2-3; D is uncertain. This CDR3 contains 13 residues. V lost 4 bases and J lost 5, with 10 bases in between. This CDR3 is CASSSYGGDTQYF. The CDR3, as DNA: TGTGCCAGCAGTTCTTATGGTGGAGATACGCAGTATTTT.

V gene TRBV29-1 combines with J gene TRBJ1-1; maybe TRBD1 (6 bases). There are 14 residues in the CDR3. Deletions cut 3 bases from V and 3 bases from J, with 14 bases between. In germline, CDR1 is SQVTM, CDR2 ANQGSEA. The CDR3 is CSVEGERGDTEAFF. CDR3 DNA sequence: TGCAGCGTTGAGGGGGAAAGGGGGGACACTGAAGCTTTCTTT.

This clonotype was seen more than once but under ten times. The junction and the germline gene differ at one end; a read error may be behind it. The chain employs TRBV25-1 and TRBJ1-2; TRBD1 matches at 7 bases. In germline, CDR1 is MGHDK, CDR2 SYGVNS. The CDR3 contains 14 residues. This chain's CDR3 is CASISSGGGGGYTF. DNA of the CDR3: TGTGCCAGCATATCTTCAGGAGGGGGCGGTGGCTATACCTTC.

The V gene is TRBV18, the J gene TRBJ2-1, with 10 bases fitting TRBD2. Germline V gene lookup returns CDR1 KGHSH and CDR2 LQKENI. Unmatched junction bases numbered 6, after V lost 5 bases and J lost 8 bases. CDR3 length equals 14 residues. CDR3 DNA sequence: TGTGCCAGCTCAGCTAGCGGGAGTCTCCATGAGCAGTTCTTC. The encoded protein is CASSASGSLHEQFF. Full variable domain (rest looked up from reference TRBV18 and TRBJ2-1): NAGVMQNPRHLVRRRGQEARLRCSPMKGHSHVYWYRQLPEEGLKFMVYLQKENIIDESGMPKERFSAEFPKEGPSILRIQQVVRGDSAAYFCASSASGSLHEQFFGPGTRLTVL.

Ten or more counts support this clonotype. The junction differs from germline at one of its ends, possibly a read error. The chain couples TRBV27 to TRBJ2-3; D unresolved. There are 16 residues in the CDR3. Germline CDR1 reads MNHEY; CDR2 reads SMNVEV (reference sequence). CDR3 loop: CASSSWVGSDTNTQYF. The CDR3 DNA reads TGTGCCAGCAGCTCCTGGGTGGGCTCAGACACAAATACGCAGTATTTT.

About this clonotype: A junction boundary mismatches the germline segment, possibly from a read error. The chain recombines TRBV11-3 with TRBJ2-1; D not certain. CDR1 is SGHNT and CDR2 is YENEEA in the germline V gene. This CDR3 has 11 amino acids. The CDR3 nucleotides are TGTGCCAGCAGCTCCGCTTTTGTGAAGTACTTC. It specifies CASSSAFVKYF.

This clonotype turned up a few times. V gene TRBV30 combines with J gene TRBJ2-5; no firm D call. The CDR3 length is 14 residues. Deletions cut 0 bases from V and 3 bases from J, with 11 bases between. CDR1 GTSNPN and CDR2 SVGIG come from the germline V gene (reference sequence). The CDR3, as DNA: TGTGCCTGGAGTGTACGCTCTTCGAAAGAGACCCAGTACTTC. Translated, it gives CAWSVRSSKETQYF.

This clonotype has ten or more counts. The genes are TRBV11-2 and TRBJ2-1; the match to TRBD2 covers 12 bases. Germline assignment: CDR1 SGHAT and CDR2 FQNNGV. The CDR3 loop spans 15 amino acids. V dropped 5 bases and J dropped 4; count of bases not matched to a gene: 3. The chain's CDR3 is CASSVGTSGYNEQFF. The CDR3, as DNA: TGTGCCAGCAGCGTCGGGACTAGCGGGTACAATGAGCAGTTCTTC.

The chain is built from TRBV9 and TRBJ1-2; TRBD1 aligns across 8 bases. Germline V gene lookup returns CDR1 SGDLS and CDR2 YYNGEE. This CDR3 region has 14 residues. Germline trimming cut 0 bases from V and 9 bases from J; bases unmatched to any gene: 7. The CDR3 sequence is CASSVESGGDSYTF. DNA for the CDR3: TGTGCCAGCAGCGTAGAGTCAGGGGGCGATAGCTACACCTTC.

Regarding this clonotype: This clone may be a read error of a much larger clone one base away. The chain uses TRBV5-1 and TRBJ2-2, with D perhaps TRBD2 (6 bases). CDR3 length equals 13 residues. Per the germline V gene, CDR1 is SGHRS and CDR2 is YFSETQ. CDR3 sequence reads: CASSLETPGGLFF. CDR3 bases: TGCGCCAGCAGCTTGGAGACTCCCGGGGGGCTGTTTTTT.

This clonotype was seen many times. CDR3 loop: CASSPGGAGVNTEAFF. The CDR3 bases are TGTGCCAGCTCACCAGGGGGGGCCGGGGTGAACACTGAAGCTTTCTTT. The chain recombines TRBV18 with TRBJ1-1, with D possibly matching TRBD1 (6 bases). Trimming pared 2 bases from V and 0 bases from J, leaving 13 bases between. This CDR3 has 16 residues. Per germline, CDR1 KGHSH and CDR2 LQKENI.